The rows below give T cell receptor beta chains drawn from one sample of a study of blood T cell repertoires in COVID-19. The data were produced by immunoSEQ multiplex PCR, yet TCRdb's version contains in-frame clones alone and is incomplete. The sample includes hundreds of thousands of clones, approximately 90% of them seen just once. Sequenced sample: PBMCs or T cells enriched from blood (not recorded which). These receptors came from a woman aged 18 to 35 who had recovered from COVID-19. The CDR3 runs from the conserved cysteine through the conserved F or W. A D gene is named only where the DNA matches it firmly. Clone size is not always given. Where it is, it says once, few, many or a class for expanded clones.

V gene,J gene,D gene,clone size,CDR3 DNA,CDR3 protein
TRBV10-3,TRBJ1-6,.,.,TGTGCCATCAGTGACAGGGGAATGGCCGCCAATAATTCACCCCTCCACTTT,CAISDRGMAANNSPLHF
TRBV11-1,TRBJ2-1,TRBD2,.,TGTGCCAGCAGCCATCTGGGACTAGCGACCTACAATGAGCAGTTCTTC,CASSHLGLATYNEQFF
TRBV4-3,TRBJ2-1,.,.,TGCGCCAGCAGCCAAGACGATTCGCGCCTACGGGGGGCTCGGGACAATGAGCAGTTCTTC,CASSQDDSRLRGARDNEQFF
TRBV9,TRBJ1-3,.,.,TGTGCCAGCAGCGGAGAGGAGTATTCTGGAAACACCATATATTTT,CASSGEEYSGNTIYF
TRBV4-3,TRBJ2-7,.,.,TGCGCCAGCAGCCAAGAGAGTGCAGGGGGGTACTACGAGCAGTACTTC,CASSQESAGGYYEQYF
TRBV4-3,TRBJ2-3,TRBD2,few,TGCGCCAGCAGCCCCCCCGGGACTAGCGGTTTAGATACGCAGTATTTT,CASSPPGTSGLDTQYF
TRBV27,TRBJ2-1,TRBD1,.,TGTGCCAGCAGTTACCGACAGGGGGTGTTCAATGAGCAGTTCTTC,CASSYRQGVFNEQFF
TRBV29-1,TRBJ1-1,TRBD1,.,TGCAGCGCGGGGGAGACAGGGATGAACACTGAAGCTTTCTTT,CSAGETGMNTEAFF
TRBV3-1/TRBV3-2,TRBJ1-1,TRBD1,.,TGTGCCAGCAGCCCTAGGGACAGAGTGAACACTGAAGCTTTCTTT,CASSPRDRVNTEAFF
TRBV4-3,TRBJ1-4,.,.,TGCGCCAGCAGCCAAGAAGGAGGTCACGGAATAAATGAAAAACTGTTTTTT,CASSQEGGHGINEKLFF
TRBV19,TRBJ2-3,.,.,TGTGCCAGTAGTGGACAGTCTCATACAGATACGCAGTATTTT,CASSGQSHTDTQYF
TRBV21-1,TRBJ1-1,.,.,TGTGCCAGCAGCAAACCCCAGGACAGGGCGAACACTGAAGCTTTCTTT,CASSKPQDRANTEAFF
TRBV6-5,TRBJ1-1,.,.,TGTGCCAGCACTCGGGGTCGTACTGAAGCTTTCTTT,CASTRGRTEAFF
TRBV15,TRBJ2-3,TRBD2,.,TGTGCCACCAGCAGGGAACTAGCGGGAGTGGATACGCAGTATTTT,CATSRELAGVDTQYF
TRBV6-5,TRBJ2-7,.,.,TGTGCCAGCAGCCACCCGTTAGACTCCGACTACGAGCAGTACTTC,CASSHPLDSDYEQYF
TRBV3-1/TRBV3-2,TRBJ2-7,TRBD2,.,TGTGCCAGCAGCCGAACCCTAGCGGGGATCTACGAGCAGTACTTC,CASSRTLAGIYEQYF
TRBV18,TRBJ2-3,.,.,TGTGCCAGCTCACCTCAGGTGAACACAGATACGCAGTATTTT,CASSPQVNTDTQYF